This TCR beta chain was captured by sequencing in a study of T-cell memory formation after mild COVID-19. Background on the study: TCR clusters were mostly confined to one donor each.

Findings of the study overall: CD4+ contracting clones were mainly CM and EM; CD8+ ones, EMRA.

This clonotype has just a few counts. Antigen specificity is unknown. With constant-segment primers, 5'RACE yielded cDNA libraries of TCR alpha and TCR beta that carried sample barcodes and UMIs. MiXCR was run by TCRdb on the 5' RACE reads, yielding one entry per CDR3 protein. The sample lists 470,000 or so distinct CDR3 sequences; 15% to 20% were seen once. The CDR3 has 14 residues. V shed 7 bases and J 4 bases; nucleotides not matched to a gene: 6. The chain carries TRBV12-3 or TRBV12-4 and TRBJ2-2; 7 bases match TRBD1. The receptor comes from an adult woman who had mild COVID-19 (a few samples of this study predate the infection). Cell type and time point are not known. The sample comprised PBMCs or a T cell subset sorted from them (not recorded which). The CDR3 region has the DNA TGTGCCAGCATCGACAGGGTGGTCACCGGGGAGCTGTTTTTT. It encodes CASIDRVVTGELFF.